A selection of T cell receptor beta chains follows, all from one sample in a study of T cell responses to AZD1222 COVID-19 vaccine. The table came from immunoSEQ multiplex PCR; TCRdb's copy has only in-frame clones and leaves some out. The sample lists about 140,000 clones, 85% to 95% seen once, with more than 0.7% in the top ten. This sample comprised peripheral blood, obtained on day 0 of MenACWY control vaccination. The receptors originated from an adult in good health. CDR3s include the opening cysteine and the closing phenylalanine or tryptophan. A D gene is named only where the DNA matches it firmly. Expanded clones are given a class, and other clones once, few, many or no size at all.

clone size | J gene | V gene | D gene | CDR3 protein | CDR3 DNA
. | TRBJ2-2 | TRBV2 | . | CARDSGATGELFF | TGTGCCAGGGACTCGGGCGCCACCGGGGAGCTGTTTTTT
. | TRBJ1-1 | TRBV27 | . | CASSRTRNTEAFF | TGTGCCAGCAGTAGGACAAGAAACACTGAAGCTTTCTTT
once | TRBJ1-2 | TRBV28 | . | CASSLLGGRSGYTF | TGTGCCAGCAGTTTACTTGGGGGCCGGAGTGGCTACACCTTC
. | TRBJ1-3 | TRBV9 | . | CASSRDAGSGNTIYF | TGTGCCAGCAGCCGAGACGCAGGGTCTGGAAACACCATATATTTT
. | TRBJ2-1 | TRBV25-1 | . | CASSEFGNEQFF | TGTGCCAGCAGTGAATTTGGCAATGAGCAGTTCTTC
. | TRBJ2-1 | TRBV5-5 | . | CASSLYLRGTSQDYGQFF | TGTGCCAGCAGCTTATATTTACGGGGGACATCCCAAGATTATGGGCAGTTCTTC
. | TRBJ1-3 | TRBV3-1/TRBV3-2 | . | CASSTQASGNTIYF | TGTGCCAGCAGCACCCAGGCCTCTGGAAACACCATATATTTT
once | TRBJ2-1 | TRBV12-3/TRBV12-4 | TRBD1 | CASSRANRGEQFF | TGTGCCAGCAGTCGGGCGAACAGGGGCGAGCAGTTCTTC
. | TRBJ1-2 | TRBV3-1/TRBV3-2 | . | CASSPLWDYGYTF | TGTGCCAGCAGCCCACTGTGGGACTATGGCTACACCTTC
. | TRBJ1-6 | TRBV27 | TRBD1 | CASRDRVTSPLHF | TGTGCCAGCAGAGACAGGGTAACTTCACCCCTCCACTTT
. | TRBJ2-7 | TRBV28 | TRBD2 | CASSTSGSLSYEQYF | TGTGCCAGCAGTACTAGCGGGAGCCTCTCCTACGAGCAGTACTTC
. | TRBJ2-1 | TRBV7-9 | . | CASSPKKNEQFF | TGTGCCAGCAGCCCCAAAAAGAATGAGCAGTTCTTC
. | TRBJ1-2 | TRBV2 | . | CASSEADSYYGYTF | TGTGCCAGCAGTGAAGCGGACAGCTACTATGGCTACACCTTC
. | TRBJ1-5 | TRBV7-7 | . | CASSLGGTGPYSNQPQHF | TGTGCCAGCAGCTTAGGGGGAACCGGGCCCTATAGCAATCAGCCCCAGCATTTT
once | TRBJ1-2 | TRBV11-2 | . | CASSPTGAYGYTF | TGTGCCAGCAGTCCGACGGGGGCCTATGGCTACACCTTC
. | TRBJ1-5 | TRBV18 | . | CASSPQENQPQHF | TGTGCCAGCTCACCTCAGGAGAATCAGCCCCAGCATTTT
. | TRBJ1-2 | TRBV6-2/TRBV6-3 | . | CASSYSGTSYVYTF | TGTGCCAGCAGTTACTCCGGGACATCTTATGTCTACACCTTC
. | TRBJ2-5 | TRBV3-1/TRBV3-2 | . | CASSHLFPGLLQETQYF | TGTGCCAGCAGCCACCTTTTCCCGGGACTTTTACAAGAGACCCAGTACTTC
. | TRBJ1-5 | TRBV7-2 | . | CASSLEAFSPQHF | TGTGCCAGCAGCTTAGAGGCCTTCTCGCCCCAGCATTTT
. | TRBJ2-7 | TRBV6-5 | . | CASMGGTYEQYF | TGTGCCAGCATGGGGGGTACCTACGAGCAGTACTTC
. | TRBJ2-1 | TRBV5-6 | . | CASSLEDRPYNEQFF | TGTGCCAGCAGCTTGGAGGACCGACCCTACAATGAGCAGTTCTTC
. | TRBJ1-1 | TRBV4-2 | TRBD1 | CASSQGPGTGAGMNTEAFF | TGTGCCAGCAGCCAAGGGCCTGGGACAGGGGCGGGGATGAACACTGAAGCTTTCTTT
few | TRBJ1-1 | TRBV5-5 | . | CASSRQERWTEAFF | TGTGCCAGCAGCCGACAGGAGAGATGGACTGAAGCTTTCTTT
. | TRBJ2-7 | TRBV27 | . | CASSFAEDSSYEQYF | TGTGCCAGCAGTTTTGCTGAGGACTCGTCCTACGAGCAGTACTTC
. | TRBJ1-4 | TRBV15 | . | CATSEIRTTNEKLFF | TGTGCCACCAGCGAGATCAGAACAACTAATGAAAAACTGTTTTTT
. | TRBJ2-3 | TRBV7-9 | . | CASSKPRASTDTQYF | TGTGCCAGCAGTAAACCCCGTGCTAGCACAGATACGCAGTATTTT
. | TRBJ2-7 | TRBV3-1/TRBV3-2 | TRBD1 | CASSLGPGQGASEQYF | TGTGCCAGCAGCCTCGGTCCAGGACAGGGGGCTTCCGAGCAGTACTTC
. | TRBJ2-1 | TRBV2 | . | CASSEQSASPEQFF | TGTGCCAGCAGTGAACAGAGCGCCTCGCCGGAGCAGTTCTTC
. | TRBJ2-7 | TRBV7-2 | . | CASSKPGVRDNSYEQYF | TGTGCCAGCAGCAAGCCGGGCGTCCGGGACAACAGTTACGAGCAGTACTTC
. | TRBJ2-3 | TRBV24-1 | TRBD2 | CATSDFKREGFNTDTQYF | TGTGCCACCAGTGATTTTAAGCGGGAGGGGTTTAACACAGATACGCAGTATTTT